This TCR beta chain was sequenced during a study of T cells in tumors and immune-related adverse events (dated by TCRdb to the early 2020s). Measured from the cysteine to the phenylalanine, the CDR3 is 16 residues long. CDR3 DNA is the only sequence kept; it has 48 bases, read in frame from the first base. Reading the germline V gene gives CDR1 KGHSH and CDR2 LQKENI. V is clipped by 1 base and J by 0 bases, and the sequence between their germline boundaries is 12 bases long. Interpreted using the paper, the treatment or condition label stands for: nivolumab (PD-1 blockade) given before sampling. The DNeasy Blood and Tissue Kit was used to extract DNA from the formalin-fixed paraffin-embedded specimens. About this clone: No antigen is known for it. Base qualities are missing; no much larger clone stands one base away.

Using the immunoSEQ assay, the TCR beta locus was amplified and sequenced, producing bulk TCR Vbeta CDR3 data. As for the authors' bioinformatics: Non-productive CDR3s, sequences shorter than 7 amino acids, and those not starting with C or ending with F/W were excluded. Analysis was restricted to specimens with at least 1000 reads, and clonotypes were defined at the amino acid level. Clonality was calculated as 1 minus Pielou's evenness. To equalize library sizes, abundance-weighted random subsampling with replacement was performed 100 times so that 95% confidence intervals could be reported. Repertoire overlap was quantified using the Morisita overlap index, and the top 40 clones per specimen were examined for overlap with the irAE. Drawn from immuneACCESS, this table holds only the in-frame rearrangements with V and J called that TCRdb kept. Clones are partly lost; checked studies trace under half to an unresolved V gene and leave the rest unexplained. D and trimming come from the DNA, and the V and J calls and clone size come from that table. The sample data list approximately 8,100 clones, and 94% of these were observed just once. The ten largest account for less than 2.5% of the sample.

Specimen: lymph node tissue, collected from a patient treated with anti-PD-1 therapy. The V and J segments used are TRBV18 and TRBJ1-1; TRBD1 might be the D gene, on 5 matching bases. This clonotype originated in a female donor with metastatic renal cell carcinoma. The CDR3 loop reads CASSPQGTSMNTEAFF. The nucleotide sequence is given as TGTGCCAGCTCACCACAGGGGACGAGCATGAACACTGAAGCTTTCTTT. The full variable domain, completed from the reference TRBV18 and TRBJ1-1 proteins outside the CDR3, reads NAGVMQNPRHLVRRRGQEARLRCSPMKGHSHVYWYRQLPEEGLKFMVYLQKENIIDESGMPKERFSAEFPKEGPSILRIQQVVRGDSAAYFCASSPQGTSMNTEAFFGQGTRLTVV.